The source of this T cell receptor (beta chain) is a study of vaccination and CD4 T cells after COVID-19. Germline CDR1 reads LNHDA; CDR2 reads SQIVND (reference sequence). This CDR3 is built from 13 residues. The V segment lost 7 bases and the J segment 7 bases; nucleotides outside the gene matches: 7. Points on this clonotype: Its cognate antigen is unknown.

Treatment described: roughly ten-day PBMC culture with coronavirus spike peptide pools or control peptides (ViraFEST assay). Pre-COVID-19 pandemic sampling (2011-2018) yielded the unexposed donor's CD4+ T cells. Via ViraFEST, peptide pools expanded antigen-specific T cells before TCR sequencing. Culture proceeded for roughly ten days, and CD4+ T cells were then isolated by negative selection. Where cells permitted, unexposed-donor CD4+ T cells were probed with SARS-CoV-2 S/N and four cold-coronavirus spikes. The Oncomine TCR Beta short-read assay was applied to DNA of cultured CD4+ T cells. The authors extracted genomic DNA from cultured CD4+ T cells. MiXCR, run by TCRdb on the PCR reads, gives a single entry per CDR3 protein. The data contain fewer than 11,000 distinct CDR3 sequences, around 30% of them seen just once; the ten biggest clones take up 13%.

What was sequenced was CD4+ T cells from blood, cultured in vitro. This sequence originates from a human donor in good health. The chain uses TRBV19 and TRBJ1-5, with 7 bases fitting TRBD1. CDR3 amino acids: CASKMSGGQPQHF. DNA for the CDR3: TGTGCCAGTAAAATGTCAGGGGGGCAGCCCCAGCATTTT. The complete variable domain, with remaining parts taken from reference TRBV19 and TRBJ1-5, reads DGGITQSPKYLFRKEGQNVTLSCEQNLNHDAMYWYRQDPGQGLRLIYYSQIVNDFQKGDIAEGYSVSREKKESFPLTVTSAQKNPTAFYLCASKMSGGQPQHFGDGTRLSIL.